Listed below are T cell receptor beta chains from one sample, sequenced in a study of technical replicates of blood from a handful of donors. The table came from immunoSEQ multiplex PCR; TCRdb's copy has only in-frame clones and leaves some out. The sample includes some 14,000 clones, 65% to 85% of them seen just once. The material sequenced was PBMCs. The receptor set was obtained from a human donor in good health. The CDR3 runs from the conserved cysteine through the conserved F or W. The order of the fields is V gene, CDR3 protein.

V: TRBV5-1; CDR3: CASSLDGNDRDLGYF
V: TRBV30; CDR3: CAWSVLAGAADTQYF
V: TRBV28; CDR3: CASSFRNTYNEQFF
V: TRBV11-2; CDR3: CASSLGGLAVYNEQFF
V: TRBV5-1; CDR3: CASSSGLGGSSNEQFF
V: TRBV9; CDR3: CASSAGTANTGELFF
V: TRBV19; CDR3: CASSISRGEQYF
V: TRBV2; CDR3: CASSESSATYNEQFF
V: TRBV10-2; CDR3: CASIPKREGQPQHF
V: TRBV7-9; CDR3: CASSPLITGQYYGYTF
V: TRBV27; CDR3: CASSLFFYTELGGESGYTF
V: TRBV4-2; CDR3: CASSRAASANPGGNEQFF
V: TRBV11-3; CDR3: CASSLNLDNEQFF